These 19 T cell receptor beta chains were all obtained from the same sample, sequenced in a study of regulatory T cells in long-lasting Graves disease. Arm-PCR of CDR3 regions and iRepertoire HTBI primers were used to build TCR beta libraries. TCRdb re-analysed the multiplex PCR reads in MiXCR, keeping a single row per CDR3 protein. In the table there are a few hundred thousand distinct CDR3 sequences, approximately 16% of which are singletons. As for time point: newly diagnosed GD, antithyroid drugs for less than 3 months. Making the TCR library involved RNA that had been extracted from PBMCs. The same sample was also used in a study of T cells in Graves' hyperthyroidism and ophthalmopathy.

The sample consisted of peripheral blood mononuclear cells (PBMCs), taken at new diagnosis, from a patient treated with antithyroid drugs. The receptors shown here come from a middle-aged man with Graves disease.

The rearrangement uses TRBV20-1 and TRBJ1-5, with D unclear. Trimming shortened V by 6 bases and J by 0 bases, and 9 bases separated the two germline ends. CDR1 is DFQATT, CDR2 SNEGSKA, per germline (reference sequence). The CDR3 length is 13 residues. The CDR3 DNA sequence: TGCAGTGCCCGAAGGAGTAGCAATCAGCCCCAGCATTTT. Amino acid sequence: CSARRSSNQPQHF.

This clonotype has at least ten counts. J is TRBJ1-2 and V is TRBV7-9, with D maybe TRBD1 (6 bases). Germline V CDR1 and CDR2: SEHNR, FQNEAQ (reference sequence). Trimming pared 6 bases from V and 4 bases from J, leaving 9 bases between. CDR3 size: 12 residues. The CDR3 DNA follows: TGTGCCAGCAGTAGGGACACCTATGGCTACACCTTC. It is translated as CASSRDTYGYTF. The whole variable domain, filled in from reference TRBV7-9 and TRBJ1-2, reads DTGVSQNPRHKITKRGQNVTFRCDPISEHNRLYWYRQTLGQGPEFLTYFQNEAQLEKSRLLSDRFSAERPKGSFSTLEIQRTEQGDSAMYLCASSRDTYGYTFGSGTRLTVV.

This clonotype was detected a few times. The J gene is TRBJ1-1, the V gene TRBV2, with a possible D match to TRBD1 (6 bases). This CDR3 spans 14 amino acids. Germline lookup yields CDR1 SNHLY and CDR2 FYNNEI. Deletions cut 4 bases from V and 11 bases from J, with 20 bases between. The CDR3 DNA is TGTGCCAGCAGTGCCCGGGAACAGGGCGGCGGGGCTTTCTTT. This sequence encodes CASSAREQGGGAFF. Supplemented by reference TRBV2 and TRBJ1-1, the full variable domain reads EPEVTQTPSHQVTQMGQEVILRCVPISNHLYFYWYRQILGQKVEFLVSFYNNEISEKSEIFDDQFSVERPDGSNFTLKIRSTKLEDSAMYFCASSAREQGGGAFFGQGTRLTVV.

V and J are TRBV20-1 and TRBJ2-1; TRBD2 matches at 8 bases. The germline CDR1 and CDR2 sequences are DFQATT and SNEGSKA (reference sequence). Germline trimming cut 1 base from V and 0 bases from J; bases unmatched to any gene: 8. This CDR3 region has 17 residues. As DNA, the CDR3 is TGCAGTGCTAGAGCGGGTAGCGGGGTCCCCTCCTACAATGAGCAGTTCTTC. As protein: CSARAGSGVPSYNEQFF.

Many counts were recorded for this clonotype. This sequence joins TRBV19 and TRBJ2-5; 7 nucleotides align to TRBD1. Looked up from germline, CDR1 is LNHDA and CDR2 is SQIVND (reference sequence). CDR3 length equals 14 residues. V gave up 3 bases and J gave up 3 bases; unmatched junction bases: 4. CDR3 in amino acids: CASSIRDSKETQYF. The CDR3 bases are TGTGCCAGTAGTATCCGGGACAGCAAAGAGACCCAGTACTTC.

This clonotype has a count of ten or more. This sequence joins TRBV7-9 and TRBJ1-1; unclear D gene. The CDR3 loop spans 10 amino acids. Trimming cost V 10 bases and J 2 bases, with 5 bases left between them. Germline V CDR1 and CDR2: SEHNR, FQNEAQ (reference sequence). The CDR3 nucleotides read TGTGCCATCTTAAACACTGAAGCTTTCTTT. It yields the protein CAILNTEAFF.

The V call is TRBV19, the J call TRBJ2-7; weak D call: TRBD2 (6 bases). The CDR3 sequence is 15 residues long. V was cut by 3 bases and J by 2 bases, with 14 bases left in between. Per the germline V gene, CDR1 is LNHDA and CDR2 is SQIVND (reference sequence). DNA for the CDR3: TGTGCCAGTAGTATCGGAGGGATCGGACCCTACGAGCAGTACTTC. Residues: CASSIGGIGPYEQYF.

This clonotype was seen a handful of times. V is TRBV5-1 and J is TRBJ1-2; D is uncertain. Germline lookup yields CDR1 SGHRS and CDR2 YFSETQ. The CDR3 is 15 residues long. V dropped 5 bases and J dropped 1 base, with 15 bases sitting between them. In nucleotides, the CDR3 is TGCGCCAGCAGGCCCGGGTCGCAACTTAACTATGGCTACACCTTC. It codes for CASRPGSQLNYGYTF.

This clonotype was picked up a small number of times. This rearrangement joins TRBV5-4 to TRBJ1-1; tentatively, D is TRBD1 (6 bases). Germline V gene lookup returns CDR1 SGHNT and CDR2 YYREEE (reference sequence). The CDR3 covers 16 residues. The germline V and J ends were trimmed by 4 bases and 1 base, with 17 bases remaining between them. CDR3 loop: CASSPPGGAQNTEAFF. The CDR3 nucleotides are TGTGCCAGCAGCCCCCCGGGGGGGGCGCAGAACACTGAAGCTTTCTTT. The whole variable domain, filled in from reference TRBV5-4 and TRBJ1-1, reads ETGVTQSPTHLIKTRGQQVTLRCSSQSGHNTVSWYQQALGQGPQFIFQYYREEENGRGNFPPRFSGLQFPNYSSELNVNALELDDSALYLCASSPPGGAQNTEAFFGQGTRLTVV.

The CDR3 DNA reads as TGTGCCAGCAGCCAACCGGGACGCTCCTACAATGAGCAGTTCTTC. Protein: CASSQPGRSYNEQFF. The chain carries TRBV4-2 and TRBJ2-1; D may correspond to TRBD1 or TRBD2 (5 bases each). The germline gives CDR1 LGHNA, CDR2 YNFKEQ. Trimming pared 2 bases from V and 0 bases from J, leaving 8 bases between. The CDR3 loop spans 15 amino acids.

To note about this clonotype: This likely traces to a read error, being one base from a far larger clone. The chain links TRBV5-1 to TRBJ2-3; D remains ambiguous. The J call may be mistaken, given a closer DNA end match to TRBJ2-7. The CDR3 runs to 13 residues. CDR1 SGHRS and CDR2 YFSETQ come from the germline V gene. The CDR3 sequence: CASSLDLVAEQYF. The CDR3 DNA sequence: TGCGCCAGCAGCTTGGATTTGGTGGCTGAGCAGTACTTC.

This clonotype was seen at least ten times. The chain links TRBV11-2 to TRBJ1-5; TRBD1 aligns across 8 bases. Per the germline V gene, CDR1 is SGHAT and CDR2 is FQNNGV. V lost 3 bases to trimming and J lost 5 bases; unmatched junction nucleotides: 6. This CDR3 has 15 amino acids. As DNA, the CDR3 is TGTGCCAGCAGCTTTGACAGGGGCGCTCATCAGCCCCAGCATTTT. Protein: CASSFDRGAHQPQHF. Based on the CDR3 plus reference TRBV11-2 and TRBJ1-5, the full variable domain is EAGVAQSPRYKIIEKRQSVAFWCNPISGHATLYWYQQILGQGPKLLIQFQNNGVVDDSQLPKDRFSAERLKGVDSTLKIQPAKLEDSAVYLCASSFDRGAHQPQHFGDGTRLSIL.

This clonotype was observed a handful of times. The chain uses TRBV6-5 and TRBJ2-3; the D is unclear. V lost 4 bases, J lost 7 bases, and 12 bases lay in between. CDR1 and CDR2 from the germline V gene are MNHEY and SVGAGI. The CDR3 is 13 amino acids. In DNA, the CDR3 is TGTGCCAGCAGTTTTTCGTGGGGAAATACGCAGTATTTT. The encoded protein is CASSFSWGNTQYF.

This clonotype was seen a handful of times. J is TRBJ2-1 and V is TRBV29-1; TRBD2 agrees at 11 bases. Germline V gives CDR1 SQVTM, CDR2 ANQGSEA. There are 15 residues in the CDR3. The junction had 9 bases not matched to a gene; V was cut back by 4 bases and J by 7 bases. CDR3 nucleotide sequence: TGCAGCGTTGGAGTCGCGCTAGCGGGGGGAAATGAGCAGTTCTTC. This codes for CSVGVALAGGNEQFF.

Many counts were recorded for this clonotype. V and J are TRBV20-1 and TRBJ1-1; D is perhaps TRBD1 (6 bases). Germline V CDR1 and CDR2: DFQATT, SNEGSKA (reference sequence). V was pared by 6 bases and J by 1 base, with 15 bases between. The CDR3 consists of 14 residues. Here the CDR3 DNA reads TGCAGTGCCATGACCCCGGACAGGAACACTGAAGCTTTCTTT. Amino acids: CSAMTPDRNTEAFF.

This clonotype was seen ten or more times. For the CDR3, the DNA is TGTGCCAGCAGTTTTTTTAGCGGGAGGAATGAGCAGTTCTTC. Encoded protein: CASSFFSGRNEQFF. The chain uses TRBV12-3 or TRBV12-4 and TRBJ2-1; 10 positions agree with TRBD2. The V segment lost 3 bases and the J segment 7 bases; nucleotides outside the gene matches: 3. The CDR3 covers 14 residues.

The chain joins TRBV29-1 to TRBJ2-1, with 8 bases that match TRBD2. This CDR3 comprises 13 residues. Germline V gene data show CDR1 as SQVTM and CDR2 as ANQGSEA. The V segment lost 4 bases and the J segment 6 bases; nucleotides outside the gene matches: 5. The CDR3: CSVAGGPGNEQFF. Written as DNA, the CDR3 is TGCAGCGTTGCGGGGGGGCCCGGCAATGAGCAGTTCTTC.

DNA of the CDR3: TGTGCCAGCAGCTTAGGGAGCTCCCAGCCGACAGATACGCAGTATTTT. It translates to CASSLGSSQPTDTQYF. V is TRBV7-3 and J is TRBJ2-3; maybe TRBD2 (5 bases). V was pared by 2 bases and J by 3 bases, with 15 bases between. The CDR3 sequence is 16 residues long. The germline V gene has CDR1 SGHTA and CDR2 FQGTGA.

In the case of this clonotype: Because the CDR3 is missing its conserved closing phenylalanine or tryptophan, this is likely a read error. This chain connects TRBV18 to TRBJ1-1; D is ambiguous. With 3 bases removed from V and 5 bases from J, the gap between germline ends came to 13 bases. Germline V gene data show CDR1 as KGHSH and CDR2 as LQKENI. The length of the CDR3 is 14 residues. The CDR3 DNA follows: TGTGCCAGCTCACCCTCAACGGCGGGGACTGAAGCTTTCCTT. Its translation is CASSPSTAGTEAFL.